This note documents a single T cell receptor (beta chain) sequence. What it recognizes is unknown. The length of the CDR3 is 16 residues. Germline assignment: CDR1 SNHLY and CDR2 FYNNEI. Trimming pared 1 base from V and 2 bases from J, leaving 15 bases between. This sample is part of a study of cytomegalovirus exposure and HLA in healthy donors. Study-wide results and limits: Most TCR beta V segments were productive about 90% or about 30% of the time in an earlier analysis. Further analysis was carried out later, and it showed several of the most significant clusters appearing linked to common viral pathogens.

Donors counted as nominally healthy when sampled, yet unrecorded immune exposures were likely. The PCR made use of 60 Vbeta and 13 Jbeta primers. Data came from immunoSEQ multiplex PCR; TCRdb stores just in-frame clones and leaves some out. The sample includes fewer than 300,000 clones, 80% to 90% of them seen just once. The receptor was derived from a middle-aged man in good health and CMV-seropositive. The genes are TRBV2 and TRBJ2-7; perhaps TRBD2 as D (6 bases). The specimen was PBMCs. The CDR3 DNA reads TGTGCCAGCAGTGAAGTTTGGCGGGACCACGCCTACGAGCAGTACTTC. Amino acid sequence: CASSEVWRDHAYEQYF.